This T cell receptor beta chain emerged from a study of CD8+ T cells in alopecia areata. The wider study: Patients received oral tofacitinib, 5 to 10 mg twice daily, for moderate-to-severe alopecia areata. Dosing spanned 6 to 18 months on tofacitinib, then 6 months off drug.

Samples from alopecia areata patients were lesional scalp punch biopsies and peripheral blood. RNA extraction and reverse transcription yielded cDNA as sequencing template. Sequenced by immunoSEQ multiplex PCR; TCRdb stores in-frame clones only, minus some. The sample yields about 130,000 clones, about 46% seen once. Notes on the study in general: Mice showed TCR sharing more clearly than patients did, possibly owing to HLA.

In regard to this clone: Its antigen is unidentified.

This receptor was taken from a human donor with alopecia areata. Source: CD8+ T cells sorted from blood, taken at week 0.

CDR3 amino acids: CASSEGGRGIEQYF. Here the CDR3 DNA reads TGTGCCAGCAGTGAAGGTGGCAGGGGAATCGAGCAGTACTTC. The V gene is TRBV2, the J gene TRBJ2-7; D may be TRBD1 (6 bases). Germline V CDR1 and CDR2: SNHLY, FYNNEI. The CDR3 is made up of 14 amino acids. Trimming took off 1 base at V and 6 bases at J, with 13 bases between the two ends.